The 20 T cell receptor beta chains in this list originate from one sample, sequenced in a study of blood T cell repertoires in COVID-19. TCRdb keeps only in-frame clones here, not all; method: immunoSEQ multiplex PCR. The table lists fewer than 120,000 clones, more than 75% of them singletons, with over 3% in the top ten. Sequencing used peripheral blood. Receptors originate from a woman between 45 and 65 years old with acute or convalescent COVID-19.

The genes are TRBV5-1 and TRBJ2-3; D is unclear. The CDR3 runs to 16 residues. CDR1 is SGHRS and CDR2 is YFSETQ in the germline V gene. V was trimmed by 0 bases and J by 0 bases, leaving 11 bases between them. The chain's CDR3 is CASSLVASPSTDTQYF. Here the CDR3 DNA reads TGCGCCAGCAGCTTGGTGGCATCCCCTAGCACAGATACGCAGTATTTT.

The V and J genes are TRBV5-1 and TRBJ2-2; 13 positions match TRBD2. The germline V gene encodes CDR1 SGHRS and CDR2 YFSETQ. CDR3 length: 15 amino acids. V lost 7 bases to trimming and J lost 6 bases; unmatched junction nucleotides: 6. CDR3 amino acids: CASFGTSGISGELFF. CDR3 nucleotide sequence: TGCGCCAGCTTTGGGACTAGCGGGATCTCCGGGGAGCTGTTTTTT.

V usage is TRBV18 and J usage is TRBJ2-7, with TRBD1 matching 9 bases. The germline V gene encodes CDR1 KGHSH and CDR2 LQKENI. The CDR3 runs 13 residues. Trimming removed 7 bases from V and 7 bases from J; junction bases left unmatched: 8. The CDR3 nucleotides read TGTGCCAGCTGCCAGGGACAGGGTAGGGAGCAGTACTTC. It yields the protein CASCQGQGREQYF.

V gene TRBV19 combines with J gene TRBJ2-7, with D possibly being TRBD1 (5 bases). Germline CDR1 and CDR2: LNHDA and SQIVND (reference sequence). The CDR3 contains 17 residues. Between the trimmed V and J ends, which lost 5 bases and 0 bases, there was a span of 20 bases. The DNA of the CDR3 is TGTGCCAGTAGTCCCCTGCTTTGGGGTGACAGCTCCTACGAGCAGTACTTC. Its protein is CASSPLLWGDSSYEQYF.

The count of this clone is one. V is TRBV28 and J is TRBJ2-1, with D hard to call. V was pared by 6 bases and J by 7 bases, with 7 bases between. Germline loops: CDR1 MDHEN, CDR2 SYDVKM. The CDR3 extends over 11 amino acids. CDR3 residues: CASSRLNEQFF. The CDR3 DNA follows: TGTGCCAGCAGCCGCCTAAATGAGCAGTTCTTC. Full variable domain (rest looked up from reference TRBV28 and TRBJ2-1): DVKVTQSSRYLVKRTGEKVFLECVQDMDHENMFWYRQDPGLGLRLIYFSYDVKMKEKGDIPEGYSVSREKKERFSLILESASTNQTSMYLCASSRLNEQFFGPGTRLTVL.

The chain is built from TRBV6-1 and TRBJ1-5; D call uncertain. Germline V lookup: CDR1 MNHNS, CDR2 SASEGT. Trimming took 2 bases from V and 12 from J, leaving 8 bases between them. The CDR3 runs 11 residues. CDR3 sequence (DNA): TGTGCCAGCAGTGAAAAAGAGGTCCAGCATTTT. It codes for CASSEKEVQHF.

The chain recombines TRBV19 with TRBJ2-5; TRBD1 matches 7 bases. The CDR3 spans 14 residues. V shed 5 bases and J 4 bases; nucleotides not matched to a gene: 7. CDR1 LNHDA and CDR2 SQIVND come from the germline V gene (reference sequence). The DNA for the CDR3 is TGTGCCAGTAGTTCCACAGGGGTCGTAGAGACCCAGTACTTC. Amino acids: CASSSTGVVETQYF. Drawing the rest from reference TRBV19 and TRBJ2-5, the complete variable domain is DGGITQSPKYLFRKEGQNVTLSCEQNLNHDAMYWYRQDPGQGLRLIYYSQIVNDFQKGDIAEGYSVSREKKESFPLTVTSAQKNPTAFYLCASSSTGVVETQYFGPGTRLLVL.

This sequence joins TRBV9 and TRBJ1-1; a weak D match, TRBD1 (6 bases). This CDR3 spans 14 amino acids. Germline CDR1 reads SGDLS; CDR2 reads YYNGEE. V gave up 3 bases and J gave up 4 bases, with 13 bases separating them. CDR3 nucleotide sequence: TGTGCCAGCAGCGCCCGGCTGGGGGCCACTGAAGCTTTCTTT. Its protein product is CASSARLGATEAFF.

This clone appeared a single time. The chain combines TRBV7-8 with TRBJ2-1; possible D gene TRBD1, 6 bases. Trimming shortened V by 8 bases and J by 0 bases, and 11 bases separated the two germline ends. The CDR3 is 14 amino acids. Germline CDR1 SGHVS, CDR2 FQNEAQ. The chain's CDR3 is CASGGGSSYNEQFF. The DNA of the CDR3 is TGTGCCAGCGGGGGCGGCAGCTCCTACAATGAGCAGTTCTTC.

The J gene is TRBJ1-1, the V gene TRBV29-1; D call uncertain. Trimming took off 0 bases at V and 1 base at J, with 6 bases between the two ends. In germline, CDR1 is SQVTM, CDR2 ANQGSEA. This CDR3 is 13 amino acids long. The CDR3 reads CSVEEVRNTEAFF. The CDR3 DNA reads TGCAGCGTTGAAGAGGTGCGGAACACTGAAGCTTTCTTT.

The rearrangement uses TRBV6-5 and TRBJ2-5; 9 bases map to TRBD1. The germline gives CDR1 MNHEY, CDR2 SVGAGI. This CDR3 is built from 15 residues. V trimming: 5 bases; J trimming: 3 bases; junction bases outside the gene matches: 7. CDR3 sequence reads: CASSPRTGEEETQYF. The CDR3 region has the DNA TGTGCCAGCAGTCCACGGACAGGGGAGGAAGAGACCCAGTACTTC.

This sequence joins TRBV5-1 and TRBJ2-1; no reliable D call. CDR1 is SGHRS, CDR2 YFSETQ, per germline. V was pared by 4 bases and J by 0 bases, with 14 bases between. The CDR3 is made up of 16 amino acids. CDR3 in DNA: TGCGCCAGCAGCCTGCCCGGAACAGACTCCTACAATGAGCAGTTCTTC. It yields the protein CASSLPGTDSYNEQFF.

The gene calls are TRBV5-1 and TRBJ1-1; perhaps TRBD1 as D (6 bases). From germline, CDR1 is SGHRS and CDR2 YFSETQ. V was pared by 4 bases and J by 5 bases, with 15 bases between. The CDR3 has 14 amino acids. CDR3 DNA: TGCGCCAGCAGCCCTTGGGGGGGGCAAACTGAAGCTTTCTTT. It is translated as CASSPWGGQTEAFF.

The CDR3 here is CASSPISTSNYGYTF. The CDR3, as DNA: TGTGCCAGCTCACCAATTAGTACCTCTAACTATGGCTACACCTTC. The chain links TRBV18 to TRBJ1-2; no reliable D call. Trimming cost V 2 bases and J 0 bases, with 10 bases left between them. There are 15 residues in the CDR3. Germline V CDR1 and CDR2: KGHSH, LQKENI.

CDR3: CASSLGSVRETQYF. Here the CDR3 DNA reads TGTGCCAGCAGCTTAGGGAGCGTGAGGGAGACCCAGTACTTC. The chain is built from TRBV7-2 and TRBJ2-5; D not certain. Germline V gives CDR1 SGHTA, CDR2 FQGNSA. The V end lost 1 base, the J end lost 5 bases, and 11 bases lay between the germline ends. The CDR3 extends over 14 amino acids.

In the case of this clone: Different DNA sequences within this sample yield the same CDR3. CDR3 loop: CASSLGQGAYEQYF. CDR3 nucleotide sequence: TGTGCCAGCAGCTTGGGGCAGGGGGCCTACGAGCAGTACTTC. The V gene is TRBV11-2, the J gene TRBJ2-7; 7 bases align to TRBD1. The J segment lost 2 bases and the V segment lost 3 bases, leaving 4 bases of the junction unmatched. This CDR3 spans 14 amino acids. Per germline, CDR1 SGHAT and CDR2 FQNNGV. The variable domain in full, with the rest retrieved from reference TRBV11-2 and TRBJ2-7, is EAGVAQSPRYKIIEKRQSVAFWCNPISGHATLYWYQQILGQGPKLLIQFQNNGVVDDSQLPKDRFSAERLKGVDSTLKIQPAKLEDSAVYLCASSLGQGAYEQYFGPGTRLTVT.

The chain recombines TRBV16 with TRBJ2-4, with a weak D call TRBD2 (5 bases). This CDR3 is 14 amino acids long. V was trimmed by 4 bases and J by 4 bases, leaving 11 bases between them. In germline, CDR1 is KGHSY, CDR2 FQNENV. CDR3 sequence: CASSRGSAKNIQYF. CDR3 in DNA: TGTGCCAGCAGCCGAGGGAGTGCGAAAAACATTCAGTACTTC.

The chain employs TRBV30 and TRBJ2-7, with a possible D match to TRBD2 (6 bases). V was cut by 1 base and J by 0 bases, with 13 bases left in between. The CDR3 contains 15 residues. Germline CDR1 and CDR2: GTSNPN and SVGIG (reference sequence). This CDR3 reads CAWSEGLQSSYEQYF. Here the CDR3 DNA reads TGTGCCTGGAGTGAGGGACTTCAGAGCTCCTACGAGCAGTACTTC.

J is TRBJ2-4 and V is TRBV6-5; D unresolved. This CDR3 region has 11 residues. From germline, CDR1 is MNHEY and CDR2 SVGAGI. Between the trimmed V and J ends, which lost 6 bases and 8 bases, there was a span of 8 bases. The CDR3 reads CASRGTDIQYF. The CDR3 bases are TGTGCCAGCAGGGGCACGGACATTCAGTACTTC.

The chain has TRBV6-5 and TRBJ2-5, with TRBD1 as a possible D gene (7 bases). The V end lost 5 bases, the J end lost 5 bases, and 18 bases lay between the germline ends. The CDR3 sequence is 15 residues long. Germline V CDR1 and CDR2: MNHEY, SVGAGI. The CDR3 DNA sequence: TGTGCCAGCAGTACCCGTGGAGGGGGCGTGGAGACCCAGTACTTC. It specifies CASSTRGGGVETQYF.